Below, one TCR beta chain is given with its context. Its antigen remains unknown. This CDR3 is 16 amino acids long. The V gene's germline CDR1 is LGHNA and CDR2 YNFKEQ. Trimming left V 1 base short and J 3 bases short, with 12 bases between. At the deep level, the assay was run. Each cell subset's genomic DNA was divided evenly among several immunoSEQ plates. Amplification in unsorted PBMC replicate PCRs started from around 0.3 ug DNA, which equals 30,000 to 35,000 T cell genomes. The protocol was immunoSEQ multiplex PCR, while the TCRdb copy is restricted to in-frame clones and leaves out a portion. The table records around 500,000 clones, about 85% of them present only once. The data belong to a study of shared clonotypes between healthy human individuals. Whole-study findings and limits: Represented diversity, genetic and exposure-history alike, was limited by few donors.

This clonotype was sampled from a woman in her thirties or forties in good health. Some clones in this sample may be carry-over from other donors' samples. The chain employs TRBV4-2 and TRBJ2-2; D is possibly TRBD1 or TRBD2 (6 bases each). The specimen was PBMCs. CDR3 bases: TGTGCCAGCAGCCAAGCTGGGGGGCTTTACACCGGGGAGCTGTTTTTT. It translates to CASSQAGGLYTGELFF.